The rows below give T cell receptor beta chains drawn from one sample of a study of blood T cell repertoires in COVID-19. Only in-frame clones appear in the TCRdb table, and some are missing; sequencing was by immunoSEQ multiplex PCR. The table records 120,000 or so clones, about 80% of them present only once. Sample: peripheral blood. The receptors derive from a man between 60 and 75 years old with acute or convalescent COVID-19. CDR3s include the opening cysteine and the closing phenylalanine or tryptophan. The D gene is left open where the match is weak. Rows give clone size only sometimes, using once, few, many, or a class for an expanded clone.

TRBV19,TRBJ1-1,few,14,TRBD1,TGTGCCAGTACTCCGGACAGGAGGAACACTGAAGCTTTCTTT,CASTPDRRNTEAFF
TRBV2,TRBJ2-1,NA,15,TRBD2,TGTGCCAGCAGTGCACGGGGGAGGGGAGGTAATGAGCAGTTCTTC,CASSARGRGGNEQFF
TRBV20-1,TRBJ2-1,NA,11,NA,TGCAGTGCTAGAACCAACGGGGAGCAGTTCTTC,CSARTNGEQFF
TRBV27,TRBJ2-7,NA,14,TRBD2,TGTGCCAGCAGTCCCGGCGGGAGTTTGCACGAGCAGTACTTC,CASSPGGSLHEQYF
TRBV5-1,TRBJ2-1,NA,13,NA,TGCGCCAGCAGCCGGGGTAGTAATAATGAGCAGTTCTTC,CASSRGSNNEQFF
TRBV2,TRBJ1-3,few,16,NA,TGTGCCAGCAGTGGGACATCCAGGGTTACAGGAAACACCATATATTTT,CASSGTSRVTGNTIYF
TRBV5-1,TRBJ2-5,NA,13,NA,TGCGCCAGCAGATGGCTGCCTCAAGAGACCCAGTACTTC,CASRWLPQETQYF
TRBV6-4,TRBJ1-5,NA,14,NA,TGTGCCAGCAGCGCTAACCCAGGGATTCAGCCCCAGCATTTT,CASSANPGIQPQHF
TRBV5-1,TRBJ2-2,NA,15,NA,TGCGCCAGCAGCACCATTAGCGGTAACACCGGGGAGCTGTTTTTT,CASSTISGNTGELFF
TRBV19,TRBJ1-5,NA,16,TRBD1,TGTGCCAGTAGTATAGGGGGGACAGGGGGCGTTCAGCCCCAGCATTTT,CASSIGGTGGVQPQHF
TRBV27,TRBJ2-3,NA,13,NA,TGTGCCAGCAGTTTTCGGAGGGGAGATACGCAGTATTTT,CASSFRRGDTQYF
TRBV15,TRBJ1-5,once,15,NA,TGTGCCACCAGCAGAGATGGGTGGGGGGATCAGCCCCAGCATTTT,CATSRDGWGDQPQHF
TRBV30,TRBJ1-4,NA,15,NA,TGTGCCTGGAGTGACAGGGTTCGGGCTAATGAAAAACTGTTTTTT,CAWSDRVRANEKLFF
TRBV5-6,TRBJ1-1,NA,13,NA,TGTGCCAGCACCCTGGGGGCCGGTACTGAAGCTTTCTTT,CASTLGAGTEAFF